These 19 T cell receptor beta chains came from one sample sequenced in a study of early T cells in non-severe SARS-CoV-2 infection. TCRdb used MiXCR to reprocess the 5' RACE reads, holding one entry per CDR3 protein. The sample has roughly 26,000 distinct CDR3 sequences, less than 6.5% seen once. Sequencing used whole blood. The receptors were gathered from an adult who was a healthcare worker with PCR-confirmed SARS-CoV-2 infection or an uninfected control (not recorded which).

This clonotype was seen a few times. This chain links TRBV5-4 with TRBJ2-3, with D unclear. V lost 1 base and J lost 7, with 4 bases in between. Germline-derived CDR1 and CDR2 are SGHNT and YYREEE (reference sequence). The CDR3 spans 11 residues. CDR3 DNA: TGTGCCAGCAGCTTGAAAAATACGCAGTATTTT. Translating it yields CASSLKNTQYF.

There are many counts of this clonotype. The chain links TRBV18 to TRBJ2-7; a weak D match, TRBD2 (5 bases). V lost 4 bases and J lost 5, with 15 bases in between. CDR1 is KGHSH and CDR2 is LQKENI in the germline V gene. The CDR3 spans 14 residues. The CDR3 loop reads CASSLRGDPNEQYF. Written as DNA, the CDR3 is TGTGCCAGCTCACTCCGGGGTGACCCCAACGAGCAGTACTTC.

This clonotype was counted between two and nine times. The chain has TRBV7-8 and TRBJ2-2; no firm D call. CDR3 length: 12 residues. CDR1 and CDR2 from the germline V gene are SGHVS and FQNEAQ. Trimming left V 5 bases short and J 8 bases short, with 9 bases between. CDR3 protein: CASSPQWGELFF. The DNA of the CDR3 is TGTGCCAGCAGCCCGCAGTGGGGGGAGCTGTTTTTT.

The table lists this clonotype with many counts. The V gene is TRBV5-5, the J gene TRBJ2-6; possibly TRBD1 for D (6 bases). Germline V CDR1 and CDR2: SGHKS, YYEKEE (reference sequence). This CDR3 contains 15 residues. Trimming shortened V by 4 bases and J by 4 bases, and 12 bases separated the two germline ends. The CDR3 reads CASSLTGSGANVLTF. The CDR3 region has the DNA TGTGCCAGCAGCCTAACAGGGTCCGGGGCCAACGTCCTGACTTTC.

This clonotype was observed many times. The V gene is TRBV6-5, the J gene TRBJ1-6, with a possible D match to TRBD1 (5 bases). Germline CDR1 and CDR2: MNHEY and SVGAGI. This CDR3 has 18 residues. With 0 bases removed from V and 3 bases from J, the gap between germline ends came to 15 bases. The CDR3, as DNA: TGTGCCAGCAGTTACTCGGGCAGGGTCGAGAACTATAATTCACCCCTCCACTTT. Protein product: CASSYSGRVENYNSPLHF.

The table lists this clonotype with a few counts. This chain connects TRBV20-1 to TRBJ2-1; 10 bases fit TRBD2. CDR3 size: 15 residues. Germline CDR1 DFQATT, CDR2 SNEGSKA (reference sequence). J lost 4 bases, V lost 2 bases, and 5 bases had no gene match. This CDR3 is CSARQRGGRYNEQFF. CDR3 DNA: TGCAGTGCTAGACAGCGGGGGGGCCGTTACAATGAGCAGTTCTTC.

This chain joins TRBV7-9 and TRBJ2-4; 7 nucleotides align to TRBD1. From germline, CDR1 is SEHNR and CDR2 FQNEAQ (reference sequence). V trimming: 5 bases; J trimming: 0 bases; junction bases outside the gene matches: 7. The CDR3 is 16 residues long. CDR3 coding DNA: TGTGCCAGCAGCCTGGGGACAGATCTAGCCAAAAACATTCAGTACTTC. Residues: CASSLGTDLAKNIQYF.

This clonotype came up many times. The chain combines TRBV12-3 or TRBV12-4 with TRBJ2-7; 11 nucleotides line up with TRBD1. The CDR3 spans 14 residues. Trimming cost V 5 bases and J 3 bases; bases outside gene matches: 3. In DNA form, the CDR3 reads TGTGCCAGCAGTGACGGGACAGGGGGCTACGAGCAGTACTTC. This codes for CASSDGTGGYEQYF.

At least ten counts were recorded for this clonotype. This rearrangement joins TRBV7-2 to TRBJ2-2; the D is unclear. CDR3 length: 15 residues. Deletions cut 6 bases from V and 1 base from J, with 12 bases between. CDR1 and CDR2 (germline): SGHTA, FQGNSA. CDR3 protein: CASSLTSRNTGELFF. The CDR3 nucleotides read TGTGCCAGCAGTCTTACATCCAGGAACACCGGGGAGCTGTTTTTT.

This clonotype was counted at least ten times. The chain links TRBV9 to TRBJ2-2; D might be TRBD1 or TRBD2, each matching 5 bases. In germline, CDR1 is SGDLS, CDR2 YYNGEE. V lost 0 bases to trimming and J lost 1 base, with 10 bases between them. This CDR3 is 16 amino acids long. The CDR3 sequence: CASSVEVGVNTGELFF. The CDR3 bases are TGTGCCAGCAGCGTAGAGGTGGGGGTGAACACCGGGGAGCTGTTTTTT.

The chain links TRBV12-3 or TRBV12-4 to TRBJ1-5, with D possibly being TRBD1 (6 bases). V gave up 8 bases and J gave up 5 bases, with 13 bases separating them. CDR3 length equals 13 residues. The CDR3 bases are TGTGCCAGCGCAGGGGCGCACGATCAGCCCCAGCATTTT. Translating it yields CASAGAHDQPQHF.

CDR3 protein: CASSPRNGATGYTF. The DNA of the CDR3 is TGTGCCAGCAGCCCCCGGAATGGGGCAACTGGCTACACCTTC. This rearrangement joins TRBV7-2 to TRBJ1-2; a weak D match, TRBD1 (5 bases). CDR3 length: 14 amino acids. V lost 5 bases and J 7 bases, leaving 17 bases between the germline ends. The V gene's germline CDR1 is SGHTA and CDR2 FQGNSA.

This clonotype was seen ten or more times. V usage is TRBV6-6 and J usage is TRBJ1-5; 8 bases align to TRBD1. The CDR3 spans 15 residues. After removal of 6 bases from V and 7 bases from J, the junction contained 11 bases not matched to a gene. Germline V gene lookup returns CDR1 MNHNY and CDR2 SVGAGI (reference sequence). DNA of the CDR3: TGTGCCAGCAGACCTGGACAGGGCCGGGACCAGCCCCAGCATTTT. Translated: CASRPGQGRDQPQHF.

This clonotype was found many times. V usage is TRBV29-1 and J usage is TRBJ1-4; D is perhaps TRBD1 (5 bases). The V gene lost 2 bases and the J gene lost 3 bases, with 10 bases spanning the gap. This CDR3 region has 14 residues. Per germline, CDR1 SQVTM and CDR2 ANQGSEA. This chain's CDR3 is CSVESGVANEKLFF. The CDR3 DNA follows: TGCAGCGTTGAATCGGGGGTAGCTAATGAAAAACTGTTTTTT.

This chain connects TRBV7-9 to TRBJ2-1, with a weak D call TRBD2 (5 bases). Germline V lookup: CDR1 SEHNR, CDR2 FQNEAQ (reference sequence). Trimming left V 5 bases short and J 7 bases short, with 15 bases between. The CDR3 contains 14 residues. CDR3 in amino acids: CASSHTGLTNEQFF. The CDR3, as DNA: TGTGCCAGCAGCCATACTGGACTCACGAATGAGCAGTTCTTC.

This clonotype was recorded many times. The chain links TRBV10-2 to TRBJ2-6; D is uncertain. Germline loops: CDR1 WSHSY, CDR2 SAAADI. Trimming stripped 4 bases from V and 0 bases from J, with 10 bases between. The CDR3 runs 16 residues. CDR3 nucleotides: TGCGCCAGCAGTGGGGCCAGCCCCTCTGGGGCCAACGTCCTGACTTTC. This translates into CASSGASPSGANVLTF.

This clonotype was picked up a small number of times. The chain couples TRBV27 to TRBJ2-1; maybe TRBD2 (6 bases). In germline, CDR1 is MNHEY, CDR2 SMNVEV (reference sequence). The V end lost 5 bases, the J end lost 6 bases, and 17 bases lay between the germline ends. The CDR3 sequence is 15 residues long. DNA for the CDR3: TGTGCCAGCAGTCCCACGGGACTCCTTCTCAATGAGCAGTTCTTC. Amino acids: CASSPTGLLLNEQFF.

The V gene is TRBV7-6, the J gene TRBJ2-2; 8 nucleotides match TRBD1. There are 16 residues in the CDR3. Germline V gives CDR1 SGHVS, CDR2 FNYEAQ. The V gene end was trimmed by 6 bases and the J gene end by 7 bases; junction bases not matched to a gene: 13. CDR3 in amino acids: CASSVAPPGTGGELFF. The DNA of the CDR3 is TGTGCCAGCAGTGTGGCCCCGCCGGGGACAGGCGGGGAGCTGTTTTTT.

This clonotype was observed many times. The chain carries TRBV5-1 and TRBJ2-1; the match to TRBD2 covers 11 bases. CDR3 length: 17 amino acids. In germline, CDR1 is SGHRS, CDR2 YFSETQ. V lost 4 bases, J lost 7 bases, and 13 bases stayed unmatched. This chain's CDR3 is CASSPALGSGGANEQFF. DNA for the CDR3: TGCGCCAGCAGCCCTGCCTTGGGTAGCGGGGGGGCAAATGAGCAGTTCTTC.